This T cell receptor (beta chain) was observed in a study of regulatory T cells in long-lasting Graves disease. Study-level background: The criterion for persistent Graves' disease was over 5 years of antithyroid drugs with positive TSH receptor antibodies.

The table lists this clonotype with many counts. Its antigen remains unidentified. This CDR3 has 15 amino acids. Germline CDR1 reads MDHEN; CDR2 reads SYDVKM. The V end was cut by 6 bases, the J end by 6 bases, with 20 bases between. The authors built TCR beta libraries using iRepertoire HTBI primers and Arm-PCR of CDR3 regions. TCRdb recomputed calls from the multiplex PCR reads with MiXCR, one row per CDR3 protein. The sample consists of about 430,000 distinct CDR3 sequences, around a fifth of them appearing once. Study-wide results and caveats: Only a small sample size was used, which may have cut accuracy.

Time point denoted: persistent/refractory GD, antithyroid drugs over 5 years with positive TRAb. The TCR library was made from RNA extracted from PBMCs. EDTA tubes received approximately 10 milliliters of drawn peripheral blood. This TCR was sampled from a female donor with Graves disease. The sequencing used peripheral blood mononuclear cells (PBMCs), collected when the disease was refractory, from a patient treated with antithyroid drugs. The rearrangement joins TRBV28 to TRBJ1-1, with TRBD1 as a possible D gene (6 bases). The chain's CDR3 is CASRVGGRPGPEAFF. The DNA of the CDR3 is TGTGCCAGCAGAGTAGGGGGACGCCCGGGACCTGAAGCTTTCTTT.